A single sample gave rise to the 10 T cell receptor beta chains below, sequenced in a study of molecular identifiers for immune sequencing clone quantification. One entry per CDR3 protein results from TCRdb running MiXCR on the PCR reads. The table shows about 320,000 distinct CDR3 sequences, with 24% occurring only once. Sequencing was carried out using naive CD8+ T cells from blood, with Jurkat cell RNA spiked in. Subset meaning: FACS-sorted CD8+CD4-CCR7+CD45RA+ naive T cells. The receptors shown here come from a human donor in good health. Some libraries in this study had Jurkat cell RNA spiked in.

The chain couples TRBV10-2 to TRBJ1-5; 7 nucleotides match TRBD1. The length of the CDR3 is 16 residues. CDR1 is WSHSY and CDR2 is SAAADI in the germline V gene. With 8 bases clipped from V and 2 bases from J, the junction kept 12 bases outside the gene matches. CDR3 residues: CASPPYRGRRNQPQHF. CDR3 bases: TGCGCCAGCCCCCCTTACAGGGGTCGGCGCAATCAGCCCCAGCATTTT.

This clonotype has just a few counts. The J gene is TRBJ2-7, the V gene TRBV28; D is unclear. Trimming took 5 bases from V and 4 from J, leaving 18 bases between them. The CDR3 contains 15 residues. The germline CDR1 and CDR2 sequences are MDHEN and SYDVKM. The CDR3 here is CASSPQWGFGYEQYF. The DNA for the CDR3 is TGTGCCAGCAGTCCACAATGGGGTTTTGGATACGAGCAGTACTTC.

This clonotype was recorded at least ten times. The rearrangement joins TRBV6-5 to TRBJ2-3; D uncertain. This CDR3 spans 14 amino acids. Germline assignment: CDR1 MNHEY and CDR2 SVGAGI. V lost 0 bases, J lost 5 bases, and 9 bases lay in between. CDR3 in DNA: TGTGCCAGCAGTTACTCGAATTATATAGATACGCAGTATTTT. The encoded protein is CASSYSNYIDTQYF.

The sample holds many counts of this clonotype. J is TRBJ1-2 and V is TRBV28; no clear D. CDR1 MDHEN and CDR2 SYDVKM come from the germline V gene. V was trimmed by 5 bases and J by 4 bases, leaving 11 bases between them. The CDR3 is made up of 13 amino acids. The CDR3 coding sequence is TGTGCCAGCAGTCCAGGACGGCTCTATGGCTACACCTTC. This gives the protein CASSPGRLYGYTF.

This clonotype was picked up a small number of times. The DNA is omitted, as the CDR3 cannot be located on it reliably, and the CDR3 follows TCRdb's listing. V gene TRBV24-1 combines with J gene TRBJ2-2. The CDR3 is made up of 13 amino acids, end residues included. CDR1 and CDR2 (germline): KGHDR, SFDVKD. The CDR3 is CATSDFGAGELFF.

This clonotype was found many times. The J gene is TRBJ2-7, the V gene TRBV4-1; D is unresolved. Trimming removed 0 bases from V and 7 bases from J, with 7 bases in between. This CDR3 has 12 residues. Germline values: CDR1 MGHRA, CDR2 YSYEKL. In DNA, the CDR3 is TGCGCCAGCAGCCAAGACGAGAGGGAGCAGTACTTC. Its protein product is CASSQDEREQYF.

As concerns this clonotype: Just one base apart from a much larger clone, this may be a read error. V is TRBV29-1 and J is TRBJ2-1; 7 nucleotides line up with TRBD2. V shed 4 bases and J 4 bases; nucleotides not matched to a gene: 10. The CDR3 contains 15 residues. The germline gives CDR1 SQVTM, CDR2 ANQGSEA. The DNA for the CDR3 is TGCAGCGTTGCCGGGGCTAGCGGTTATTACAATGAGCAGTTCTTC. The encoded protein is CSVAGASGYYNEQFF.

Here the CDR3 reads CASSHSQGAGNTIYF. Here the CDR3 DNA reads TGTGCCAGCAGTCACTCCCAGGGGGCTGGAAACACCATATATTTT. V gene TRBV11-2 combines with J gene TRBJ1-3; TRBD1 agrees at 7 bases. The CDR3 totals 15 residues. Looked up from germline, CDR1 is SGHAT and CDR2 is FQNNGV. Trimming took 6 bases from V and 2 from J; bases not matched to a gene: 7.

Comments on this clonotype: This may stem from a read error, because a much larger clone lies one nucleotide away. The V gene is TRBV19, the J gene TRBJ1-1; D may be TRBD1 (5 bases). Germline loops: CDR1 LNHDA, CDR2 SQIVND (reference sequence). The CDR3 loop spans 15 amino acids. CDR3 nucleotide sequence: TGTGCCAGTGGTATAGATCGGGGGACGAACACTGAAGCTTTCTTT. This encodes CASGIDRGTNTEAFF. The variable domain in full, with the rest retrieved from reference TRBV19 and TRBJ1-1, is DGGITQSPKYLFRKEGQNVTLSCEQNLNHDAMYWYRQDPGQGLRLIYYSQIVNDFQKGDIAEGYSVSREKKESFPLTVTSAQKNPTAFYLCASGIDRGTNTEAFFGQGTRLTVV.

Many counts were recorded for this clonotype. The chain is built from TRBV5-6 and TRBJ1-2; D uncertain. Trimming removed 2 bases at V and 4 bases at J, with 12 bases between. This CDR3 region has 14 residues. Germline CDR1 reads SGHDT; CDR2 reads YYEEEE. CDR3 bases: TGTGCCAGCAGCTTACCGGACGGACTCTATGGCTACACCTTC. Protein product: CASSLPDGLYGYTF.